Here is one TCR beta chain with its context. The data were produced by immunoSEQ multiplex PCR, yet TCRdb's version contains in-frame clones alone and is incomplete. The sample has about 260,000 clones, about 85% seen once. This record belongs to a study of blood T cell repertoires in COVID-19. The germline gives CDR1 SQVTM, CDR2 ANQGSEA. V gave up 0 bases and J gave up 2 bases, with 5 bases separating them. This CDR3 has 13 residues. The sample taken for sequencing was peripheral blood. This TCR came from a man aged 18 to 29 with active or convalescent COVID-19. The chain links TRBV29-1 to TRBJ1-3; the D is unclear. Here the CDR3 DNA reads TGCAGCGTTGAAGAACAGACTGGAAACACCATATATTTT. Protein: CSVEEQTGNTIYF. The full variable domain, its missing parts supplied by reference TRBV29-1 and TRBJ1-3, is SAVISQKPSRDICQRGTSLTIQCQVDSQVTMMFWYRQQPGQSLTLIATANQGSEATYESGFVIDKFPISRPNLTFSTLTVSNMSPEDSSIYLCSVEEQTGNTIYFGEGSWLTVV.